The 11 T cell receptor beta chains listed next were all sequenced from one sample in a study of Graves' ophthalmopathy and Graves' hyperthyroidism. The authors amplified TCR beta CDR3 regions, and they did so from RNA transcripts for repertoire sequencing. In the first round, RT-PCR was carried out with HTBI primers, and a multiplex PCR formed the second round. TCRdb re-called the multiplex PCR reads through MiXCR, storing one row per CDR3 protein. This table holds over a million distinct CDR3 sequences, roughly 35% found once. Sample: peripheral blood or thyroid tissue (not recorded which). All receptors derive from an adult man with Graves' hyperthyroidism.

This clonotype has a handful of counts. The chain uses TRBV27 and TRBJ1-4; D not certain. The CDR3 is 15 amino acids. Germline values: CDR1 MNHEY, CDR2 SMNVEV (reference sequence). The germline V and J ends were trimmed by 5 bases and 2 bases, with 12 bases remaining between them. The CDR3 DNA reads TGTGCCAGCAGTGTACGTTTGGTTACTAATGAAAAACTGTTTTTT. This translates into CASSVRLVTNEKLFF.

The sample holds many counts of this clonotype. The chain links TRBV9 to TRBJ2-5, with 14 bases identical to TRBD2. J lost 5 bases, V lost 2 bases, and 2 bases had no gene match. This CDR3 is 15 amino acids long. The germline CDR1 and CDR2 sequences are SGDLS and YYNGEE. CDR3 protein: CASSVGLAGEETQYF. The CDR3 coding sequence is TGTGCCAGCAGCGTGGGACTAGCGGGGGAGGAGACCCAGTACTTC.

This clonotype was detected ten times or more. The rearrangement uses TRBV5-8 and TRBJ2-2; possible D gene TRBD1, 5 bases. The CDR3 has 13 amino acids. V was trimmed by 4 bases and J by 6 bases, leaving 10 bases between them. The germline V gene has CDR1 SGHTS and CDR2 YDEGEE. CDR3 bases: TGTGCCAGCAGCCAGACAGTCTCCGGGGAGCTGTTTTTT. It is translated as CASSQTVSGELFF.

This clonotype was counted ten times or more. The rearrangement joins TRBV5-1 to TRBJ2-7, with 9 bases aligning to TRBD2. Germline-derived CDR1 and CDR2 are SGHRS and YFSETQ. The CDR3 runs to 14 residues. The J segment lost 5 bases and the V segment lost 5 bases, leaving 8 bases of the junction unmatched. DNA for the CDR3: TGCGCCAGCAGTTGGCTAGCGGGAAACAACGAGCAGTACTTC. Translating gives CASSWLAGNNEQYF. Looking up the rest from reference TRBV5-1 and TRBJ2-7 gives the full variable domain: KAGVTQTPRYLIKTRGQQVTLSCSPISGHRSVSWYQQTPGQGLQFLFEYFSETQRNKGNFPGRFSGRQFSNSRSEMNVSTLELGDSALYLCASSWLAGNNEQYFGPGTRLTVT.

The rearrangement uses TRBV18 and TRBJ2-2; D not certain. The V end was cut by 3 bases, the J end by 6 bases, with 11 bases between. In germline, CDR1 is KGHSH, CDR2 LQKENI. The CDR3 has 14 amino acids. The CDR3, as DNA: TGTGCCAGCTCACCCCCCAGGATCGCCGGGGAGCTGTTTTTT. This codes for CASSPPRIAGELFF.

This chain uses TRBV5-1 with TRBJ2-3; unclear D gene. The germline gives CDR1 SGHRS, CDR2 YFSETQ. CDR3 length: 14 amino acids. V was shortened by 3 bases and J by 2 bases, with 10 bases between the two germline ends. CDR3 sequence reads: CASSSDWATDTQYF. DNA of the CDR3: TGCGCCAGCAGCTCAGACTGGGCCACAGATACGCAGTATTTT.

About this clonotype: This may be a read error: a much more frequent sequence differs by one nucleotide. This chain links TRBV7-3 with TRBJ2-5; D tentatively fits TRBD1 or TRBD2 (5 bases each). This CDR3 spans 15 amino acids. V gave up 9 bases and J gave up 5 bases, with 22 bases separating them. Germline CDR1 and CDR2: SGHTA and FQGTGA. In nucleotides, the CDR3 is TGTGCCAGTAATAAGGGACGCTGGGATACGGAGACCCAGTACTTC. Encoded protein: CASNKGRWDTETQYF. The full variable domain, with the rest looked up from reference TRBV7-3 and TRBJ2-5, is GAGVSQTPSNKVTEKGKYVELRCDPISGHTALYWYRQSLGQGPEFLIYFQGTGAADDSGLPNDRFFAVRPEGSVSTLKIQRTERGDSAVYLCASNKGRWDTETQYFGPGTRLLVL.

In this sample, this clonotype turned up a few times. V is TRBV7-9 and J is TRBJ1-2; TRBD1 matches 7 bases. Germline V gene lookup returns CDR1 SEHNR and CDR2 FQNEAQ (reference sequence). V lost 2 bases and J lost 2; bases outside the gene matches: 11. The CDR3 covers 17 residues. The CDR3 loop is CASSLTPTGRFNYGYTF. The CDR3 coding sequence is TGTGCCAGCAGCTTAACCCCGACAGGGAGGTTCAACTATGGCTACACCTTC.

This rearrangement joins TRBV4-1 to TRBJ1-6; 8 bases fit TRBD1. The CDR3 spans 15 residues. J was trimmed by 10 bases and V by 1 base; bases with no gene match: 6. From germline, CDR1 is MGHRA and CDR2 YSYEKL. CDR3 coding DNA: TGCGCCAGCAGCCAAGTAGGACAGGGAGTATCACCCCTCCACTTT. Its translation: CASSQVGQGVSPLHF.

This clonotype has a count of ten or more. The chain is built from TRBV25-1 and TRBJ1-1, with a weak D call TRBD1 (5 bases). The V gene lost 5 bases and the J gene lost 4 bases, with 14 bases spanning the gap. Germline V gives CDR1 MGHDK, CDR2 SYGVNS. This CDR3 is built from 14 residues. The CDR3 DNA reads as TGTGCCAGCAGTATCGAGGGGTCTGCCACTGAAGCTTTCTTT. This gives the protein CASSIEGSATEAFF.

The J gene is TRBJ2-7, the V gene TRBV7-9; 8 bases line up with TRBD2. Per germline, CDR1 SEHNR and CDR2 FQNEAQ (reference sequence). The CDR3 loop spans 14 amino acids. V shed 2 bases and J 6 bases; nucleotides not matched to a gene: 6. The CDR3 region is CASSLNHRGGEQYF. CDR3 nucleotides: TGTGCCAGCAGCTTAAATCACCGGGGGGGCGAGCAGTACTTC.